This TCR beta chain was recorded in a study of T cell changes during pregnancy in multiple sclerosis. Profiled with immunoSEQ multiplex PCR; TCRdb holds only in-frame clones, not every one. The top ten hold about 2% of the sample, which has 45,000 to 55,000 clones, over 85% seen once. Sample: peripheral blood, taken in the first trimester of pregnancy. The clonotype comes from a female donor with multiple sclerosis, enrolled in a pregnancy study.

The CDR3: CASSPLAGGGNEQFF. For the CDR3, the DNA is TGTGCCAGCAGCCCACTAGCGGGGGGTGGCAATGAGCAGTTCTTC. The chain has TRBV7-2 and TRBJ2-1; 12 nucleotides line up with TRBD2. The length of the CDR3 is 15 residues. Germline lookup yields CDR1 SGHTA and CDR2 FQGNSA. Unmatched junction bases numbered 5, after V lost 5 bases and J lost 6 bases.